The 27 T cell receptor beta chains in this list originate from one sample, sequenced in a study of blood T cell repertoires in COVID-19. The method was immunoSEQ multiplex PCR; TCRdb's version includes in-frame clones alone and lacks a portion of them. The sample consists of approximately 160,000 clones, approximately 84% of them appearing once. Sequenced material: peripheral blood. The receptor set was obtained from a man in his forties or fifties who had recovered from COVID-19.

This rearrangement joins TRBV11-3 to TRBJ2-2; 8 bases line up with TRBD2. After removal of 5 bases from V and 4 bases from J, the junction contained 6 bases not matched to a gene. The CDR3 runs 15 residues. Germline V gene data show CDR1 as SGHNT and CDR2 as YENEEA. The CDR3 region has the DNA TGTGCCAGCAGCCCCGGGCTAGCGGGCACCGGGGAGCTGTTTTTT. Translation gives CASSPGLAGTGELFF.

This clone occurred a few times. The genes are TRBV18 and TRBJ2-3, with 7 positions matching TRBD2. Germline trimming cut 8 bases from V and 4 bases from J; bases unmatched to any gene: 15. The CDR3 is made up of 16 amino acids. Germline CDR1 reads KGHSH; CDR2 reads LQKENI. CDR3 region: CASPPSGASGADTQYF. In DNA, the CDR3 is TGTGCCAGCCCCCCATCCGGGGCTAGCGGAGCAGATACGCAGTATTTT.

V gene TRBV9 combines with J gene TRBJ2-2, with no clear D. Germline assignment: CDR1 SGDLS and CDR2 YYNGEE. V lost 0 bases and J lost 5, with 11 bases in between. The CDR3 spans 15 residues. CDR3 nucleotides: TGTGCCAGCAGCGTAGATATTAGCACGACCGGGGAGCTGTTTTTT. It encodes CASSVDISTTGELFF.

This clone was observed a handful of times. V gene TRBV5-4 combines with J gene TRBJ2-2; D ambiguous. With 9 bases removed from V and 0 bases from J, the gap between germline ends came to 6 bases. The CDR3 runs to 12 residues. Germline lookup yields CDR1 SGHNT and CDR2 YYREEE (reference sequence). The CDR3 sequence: CAILANTGELFF. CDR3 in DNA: TGTGCCATCTTAGCGAACACCGGGGAGCTGTTTTTT.

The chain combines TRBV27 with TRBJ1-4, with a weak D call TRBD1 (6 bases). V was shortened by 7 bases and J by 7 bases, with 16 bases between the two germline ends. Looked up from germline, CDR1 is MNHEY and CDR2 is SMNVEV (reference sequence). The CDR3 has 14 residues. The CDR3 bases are TGTGCCAGCACGGGGGGGGGCGTGGGTGAAAAACTGTTTTTT. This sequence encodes CASTGGGVGEKLFF.

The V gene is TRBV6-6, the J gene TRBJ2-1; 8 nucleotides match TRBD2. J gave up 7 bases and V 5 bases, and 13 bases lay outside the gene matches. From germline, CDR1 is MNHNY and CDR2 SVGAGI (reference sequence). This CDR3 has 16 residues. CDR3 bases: TGTGCCAGCAGTACCACCCAAGCGGGGGTGACGAATGAGCAGTTCTTC. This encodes CASSTTQAGVTNEQFF.

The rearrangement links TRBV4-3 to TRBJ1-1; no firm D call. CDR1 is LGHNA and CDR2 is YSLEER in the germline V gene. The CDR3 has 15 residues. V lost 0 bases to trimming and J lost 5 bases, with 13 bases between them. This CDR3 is CASSQDHGVGTEAFF. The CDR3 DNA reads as TGCGCCAGCAGCCAAGATCACGGGGTAGGGACTGAAGCTTTCTTT.

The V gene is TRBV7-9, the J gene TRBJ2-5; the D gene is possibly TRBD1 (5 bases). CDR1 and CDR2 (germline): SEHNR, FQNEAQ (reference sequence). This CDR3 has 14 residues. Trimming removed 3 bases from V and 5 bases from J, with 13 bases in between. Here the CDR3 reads CASSFGANGETQYF. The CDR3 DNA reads TGTGCCAGCAGCTTTGGGGCAAACGGCGAGACCCAGTACTTC.

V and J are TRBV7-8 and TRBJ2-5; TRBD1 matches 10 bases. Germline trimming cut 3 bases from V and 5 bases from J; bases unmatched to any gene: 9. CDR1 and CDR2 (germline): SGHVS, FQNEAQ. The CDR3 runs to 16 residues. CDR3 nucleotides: TGTGCCAGCAGCTTGCTTCCGGGACAGGGGTGGGAGACCCAGTACTTC. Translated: CASSLLPGQGWETQYF. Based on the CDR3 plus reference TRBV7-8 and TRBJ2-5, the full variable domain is GAGVSQSPRYKVAKRGQDVALRCDPISGHVSLFWYQQALGQGPEFLTYFQNEAQLDKSGLPSDRFFAERPEGSVSTLKIQRTQQEDSAVYLCASSLLPGQGWETQYFGPGTRLLVL.

The CDR3 nucleotides are TGTGCCAGCAGTGCTCCGGGACAGGGGGCTGAAGCTTTCTTT. This sequence encodes CASSAPGQGAEAFF. The chain is built from TRBV27 and TRBJ1-1; 11 bases align to TRBD1. V was clipped by 5 bases and J by 6 bases; unmatched bases: 5. Germline values: CDR1 MNHEY, CDR2 SMNVEV (reference sequence). This CDR3 has 14 amino acids.

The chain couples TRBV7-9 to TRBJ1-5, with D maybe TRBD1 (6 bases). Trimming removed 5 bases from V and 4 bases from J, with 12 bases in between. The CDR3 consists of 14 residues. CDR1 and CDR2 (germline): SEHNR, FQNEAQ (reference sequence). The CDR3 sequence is CASSDTGTNQPQHF. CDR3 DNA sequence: TGTGCCAGCAGCGATACAGGGACAAATCAGCCCCAGCATTTT.

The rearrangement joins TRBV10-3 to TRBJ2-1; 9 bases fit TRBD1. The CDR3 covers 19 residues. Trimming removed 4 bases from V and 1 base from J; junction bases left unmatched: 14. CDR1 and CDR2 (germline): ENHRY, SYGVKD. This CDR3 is CAISGTGARKKNSYNEQFF. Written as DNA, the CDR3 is TGTGCCATCAGTGGGACAGGGGCGAGAAAGAAAAATTCCTACAATGAGCAGTTCTTC.

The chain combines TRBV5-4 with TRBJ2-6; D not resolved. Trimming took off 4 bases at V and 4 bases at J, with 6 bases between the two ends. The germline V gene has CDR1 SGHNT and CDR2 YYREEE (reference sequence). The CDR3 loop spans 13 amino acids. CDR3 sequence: CASSPIGANVLTF. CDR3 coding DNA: TGTGCCAGCAGCCCAATCGGGGCCAACGTCCTGACTTTC.

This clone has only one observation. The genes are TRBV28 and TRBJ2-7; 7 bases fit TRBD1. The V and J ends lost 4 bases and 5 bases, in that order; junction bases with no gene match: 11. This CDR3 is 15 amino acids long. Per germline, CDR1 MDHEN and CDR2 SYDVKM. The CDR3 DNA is TGTGCCAGCAGTTCGGACAGGTCTAAGCTCGACGAGCAGTACTTC. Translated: CASSSDRSKLDEQYF.

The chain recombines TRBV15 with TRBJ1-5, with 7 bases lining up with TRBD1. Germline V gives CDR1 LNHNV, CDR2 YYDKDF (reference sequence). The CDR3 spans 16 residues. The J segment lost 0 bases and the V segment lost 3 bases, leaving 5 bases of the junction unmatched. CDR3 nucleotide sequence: TGTGCCACCAGCAGGGTAGGGGGCACTAGCAATCAGCCCCAGCATTTT. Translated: CATSRVGGTSNQPQHF.

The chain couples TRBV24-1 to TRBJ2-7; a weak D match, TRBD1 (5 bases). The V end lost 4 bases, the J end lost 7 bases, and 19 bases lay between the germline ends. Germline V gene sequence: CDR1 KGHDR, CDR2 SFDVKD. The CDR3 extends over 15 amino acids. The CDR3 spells CATSDSRSDSREQYF. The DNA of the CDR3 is TGTGCCACCAGTGACTCCCGCTCTGACAGCCGGGAGCAGTACTTC.

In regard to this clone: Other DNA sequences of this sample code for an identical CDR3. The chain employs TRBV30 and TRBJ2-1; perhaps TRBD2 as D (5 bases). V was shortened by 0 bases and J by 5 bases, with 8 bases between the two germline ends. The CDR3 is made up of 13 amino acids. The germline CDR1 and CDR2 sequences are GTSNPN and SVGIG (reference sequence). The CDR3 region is CAWSVGRDNEQFF. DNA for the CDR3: TGTGCCTGGAGTGTGGGGAGAGACAATGAGCAGTTCTTC.

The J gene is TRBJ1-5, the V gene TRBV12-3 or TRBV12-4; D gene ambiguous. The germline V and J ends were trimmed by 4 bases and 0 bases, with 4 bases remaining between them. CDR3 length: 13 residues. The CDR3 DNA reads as TGTGCCAGCAGTTCTACTAGCAATCAGCCCCAGCATTTT. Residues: CASSSTSNQPQHF.

The DNA for the CDR3 is TGTGCCAGCAGTTTTGGGGCCCAGCCCCAGCATTTT. Amino acid sequence: CASSFGAQPQHF. The chain links TRBV12-3 or TRBV12-4 to TRBJ1-5; a possible D gene is TRBD1 (5 bases). Deletions cut 3 bases from V and 7 bases from J, with 7 bases between. The CDR3 loop spans 12 amino acids.

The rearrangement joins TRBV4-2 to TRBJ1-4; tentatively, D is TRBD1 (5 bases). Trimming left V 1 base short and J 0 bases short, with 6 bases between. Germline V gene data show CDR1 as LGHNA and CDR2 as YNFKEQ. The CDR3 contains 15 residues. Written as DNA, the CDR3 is TGTGCCAGCAGCCAAGCAGGGACAACTAATGAAAAACTGTTTTTT. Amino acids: CASSQAGTTNEKLFF.

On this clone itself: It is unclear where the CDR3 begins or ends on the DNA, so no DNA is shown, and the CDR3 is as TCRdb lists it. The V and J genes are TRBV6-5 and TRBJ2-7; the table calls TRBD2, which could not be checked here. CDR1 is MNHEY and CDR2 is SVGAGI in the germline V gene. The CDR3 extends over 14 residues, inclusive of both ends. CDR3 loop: CASSSSDSFGEQYF.

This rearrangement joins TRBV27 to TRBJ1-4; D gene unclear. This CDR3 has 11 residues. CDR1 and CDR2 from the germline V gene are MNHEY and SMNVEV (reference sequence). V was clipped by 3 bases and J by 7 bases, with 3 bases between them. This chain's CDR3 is CASSFGEKLFF. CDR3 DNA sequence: TGTGCCAGCAGTTTCGGTGAAAAACTGTTTTTT.

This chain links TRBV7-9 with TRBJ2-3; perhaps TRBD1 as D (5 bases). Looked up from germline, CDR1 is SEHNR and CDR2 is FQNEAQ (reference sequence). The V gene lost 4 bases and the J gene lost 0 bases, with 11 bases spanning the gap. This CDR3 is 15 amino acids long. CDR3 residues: CASSYRSSSTDTQYF. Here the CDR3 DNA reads TGTGCCAGCAGCTACAGGTCATCTAGCACAGATACGCAGTATTTT.

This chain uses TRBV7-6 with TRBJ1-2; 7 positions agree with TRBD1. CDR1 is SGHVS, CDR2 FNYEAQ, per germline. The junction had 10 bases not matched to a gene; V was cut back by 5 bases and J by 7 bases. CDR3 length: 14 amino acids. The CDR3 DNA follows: TGTGCCAGCAGCCCCCAGACAGGGCTGGGTGGCTACACCTTC. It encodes CASSPQTGLGGYTF.

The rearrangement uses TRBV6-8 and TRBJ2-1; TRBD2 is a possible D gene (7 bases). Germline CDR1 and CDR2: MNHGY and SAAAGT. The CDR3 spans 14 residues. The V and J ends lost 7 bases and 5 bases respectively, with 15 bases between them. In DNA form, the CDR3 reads TGTGCCAGCACCCTAGCGGACAGAGACAATGAGCAGTTCTTC. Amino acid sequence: CASTLADRDNEQFF.

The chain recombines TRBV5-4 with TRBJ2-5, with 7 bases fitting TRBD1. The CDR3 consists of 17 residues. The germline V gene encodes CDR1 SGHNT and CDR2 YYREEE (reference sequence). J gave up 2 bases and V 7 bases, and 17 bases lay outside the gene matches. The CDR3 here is CASYKALSGTAQETQYF. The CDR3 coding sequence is TGTGCCAGCTACAAAGCACTTTCTGGGACAGCTCAAGAGACCCAGTACTTC.

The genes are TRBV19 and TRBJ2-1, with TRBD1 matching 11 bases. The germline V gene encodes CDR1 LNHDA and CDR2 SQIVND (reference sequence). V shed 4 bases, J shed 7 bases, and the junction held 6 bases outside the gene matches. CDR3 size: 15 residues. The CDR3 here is CASSKGDRGTNEQFF. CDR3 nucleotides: TGTGCCAGTAGTAAGGGGGACAGGGGGACGAATGAGCAGTTCTTC.